Listed here is a single TCR beta chain. The data belong to a study of blood T cell repertoires in COVID-19. Across the study: COVID-19 samples collected from the United States, Italy and Spain covered acute and convalescent phases. T cells, B-cell-depleted T cells, or PBMCs provided the cDNA or gDNA that served as material.

The CDR3 extends over 15 amino acids. The trim removed 0 bases at V and 3 bases at J, leaving 3 bases unmatched. Germline CDR1 is SGHRS and CDR2 is YFSETQ. Original handling: From reference gene primer amplification, estimates of nucleated cell counts were derived. The repertoire was sequenced with immunoSEQ multiplex PCR; TCRdb's copy has only in-frame clones and lacks some. That table furnishes V, J and clone size, whereas the DNA furnished D and trimming. The profile shows roughly 120,000 clones, roughly 81% of them singletons. The source of this sequence is a man aged 40-49 years with acute or convalescent COVID-19. The sample consisted of peripheral blood. The chain uses TRBV5-1 and TRBJ2-7; 10 bases line up with TRBD1. This chain's CDR3 is CASSLGTGGIYEQYF. CDR3 DNA sequence: TGCGCCAGCAGCTTGGGGACAGGGGGTATCTACGAGCAGTACTTC.